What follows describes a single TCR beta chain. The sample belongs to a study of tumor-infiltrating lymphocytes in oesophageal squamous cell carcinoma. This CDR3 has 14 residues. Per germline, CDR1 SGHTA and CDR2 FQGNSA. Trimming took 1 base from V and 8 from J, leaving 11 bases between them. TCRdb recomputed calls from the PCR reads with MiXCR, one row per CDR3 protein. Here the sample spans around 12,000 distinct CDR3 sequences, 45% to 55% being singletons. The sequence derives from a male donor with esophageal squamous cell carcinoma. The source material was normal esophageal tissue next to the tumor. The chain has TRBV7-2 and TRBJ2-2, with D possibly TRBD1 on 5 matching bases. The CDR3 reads CASSLVGRVGELFF. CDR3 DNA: TGTGCCAGCAGCTTAGTCGGCAGGGTAGGGGAGCTGTTTTTT.